This TCR beta chain emerged from a study of blood T cell repertoires in COVID-19. Deletions cut 6 bases from V and 3 bases from J, with 5 bases between. The CDR3 runs 11 residues. This clone occurred once. Generated by immunoSEQ multiplex PCR, the TCRdb table keeps only in-frame clones and is missing some. The sample has tens of thousands of clones; less than 90% are singletons. The sequencing sample was made of peripheral blood. The clonotype was recovered from a woman in her fifties or sixties with active COVID-19. The chain combines TRBV12-3 or TRBV12-4 with TRBJ2-5, with unresolved D. CDR3 in amino acids: CASSQKETQYF. The CDR3 coding sequence is TGTGCCAGCAGCCAAAAAGAGACCCAGTACTTC.